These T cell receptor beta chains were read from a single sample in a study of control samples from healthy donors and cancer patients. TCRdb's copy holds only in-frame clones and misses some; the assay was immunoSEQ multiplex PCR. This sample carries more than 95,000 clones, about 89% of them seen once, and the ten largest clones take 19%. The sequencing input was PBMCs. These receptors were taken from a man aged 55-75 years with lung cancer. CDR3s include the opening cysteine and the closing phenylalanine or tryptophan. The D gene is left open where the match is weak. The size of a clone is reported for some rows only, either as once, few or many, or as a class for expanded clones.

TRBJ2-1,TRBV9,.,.,CASSVVGASVQSEQFF,TGTGCCAGCAGCGTAGTAGGGGCTAGCGTGCAGAGTGAGCAGTTCTTC
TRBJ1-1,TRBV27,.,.,CASSLDSNTEAFF,TGTGCCAGCAGTTTGGACAGCAACACTGAAGCTTTCTTT
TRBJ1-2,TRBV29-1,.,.,CSVFDRTYTF,TGCAGCGTCTTCGACCGTACCTACACCTTC
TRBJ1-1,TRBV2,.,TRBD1,CASSEGDRAAFF,TGTGCCAGCAGTGAAGGGGACAGGGCAGCTTTCTTT
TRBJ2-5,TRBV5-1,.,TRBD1,CASSVAGTGGETQYF,TGCGCCAGCAGCGTCGCCGGGACAGGGGGAGAGACCCAGTACTTC
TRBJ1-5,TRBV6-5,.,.,CASSATRDQPQHF,TGTGCCAGCAGCGCTACGAGAGATCAGCCCCAGCATTTT
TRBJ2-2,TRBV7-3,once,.,CASSLNAREFGELFF,TGTGCCAGCAGCTTAAATGCTAGGGAATTCGGGGAGCTGTTTTTT
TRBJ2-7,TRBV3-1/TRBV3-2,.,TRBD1,CASSTGTGGYEQYF,TGTGCCAGCAGCACCGGGACAGGGGGCTACGAGCAGTACTTC
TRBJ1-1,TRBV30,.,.,CAWSGPVRTEAFF,TGTGCCTGGAGTGGACCCGTCCGAACGGAAGCTTTCTTT
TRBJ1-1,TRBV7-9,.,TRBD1,CASSFWQGDTEAFF,TGTGCCAGCAGCTTTTGGCAGGGGGACACTGAAGCTTTCTTT
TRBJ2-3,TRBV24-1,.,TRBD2,CATSESESSGGLRDTQYF,TGTGCCACCAGTGAATCAGAGAGTAGCGGGGGCTTGAGGGATACGCAGTATTTT
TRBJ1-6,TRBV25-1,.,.,CASSEAEQHNSPLHF,TGTGCCAGCAGTGAGGCAGAACAGCACAATTCACCCCTCCACTTT
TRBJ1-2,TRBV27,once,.,CASSNTGSGSYGYTF,TGTGCCAGCAGTAATACAGGGTCGGGTAGCTATGGCTACACCTTC
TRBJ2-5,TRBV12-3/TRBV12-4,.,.,CASSLASFETQYF,TGTGCCAGCAGTTTAGCCAGTTTCGAGACCCAGTACTTC
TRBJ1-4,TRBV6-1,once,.,CASSEAPVAGNEKLFF,TGTGCCAGCAGTGAAGCCCCAGTCGCCGGTAATGAAAAACTGTTTTTT
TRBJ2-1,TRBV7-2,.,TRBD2,CASSLHPAGYNEQFF,TGTGCCAGCAGCTTACATCCAGCGGGGTACAATGAGCAGTTCTTC
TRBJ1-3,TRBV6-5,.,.,CASTSTLSSGNTIYF,TGTGCCAGCACTAGCACCCTCTCCTCTGGAAACACCATATATTTT
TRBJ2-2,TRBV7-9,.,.,CASSLRGGSGQGNTGELFF,TGTGCCAGCAGCTTAAGAGGGGGGAGCGGCCAGGGAAACACCGGGGAGCTGTTTTTT
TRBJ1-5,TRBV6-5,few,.,CASSYSSGDNQPQHF,TGTGCCAGCAGTTACTCATCAGGGGATAATCAGCCCCAGCATTTT
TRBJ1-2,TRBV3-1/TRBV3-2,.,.,CASSQVSVSRGYTF,TGTGCCAGCAGCCAAGTTTCGGTTTCGAGGGGCTACACCTTC
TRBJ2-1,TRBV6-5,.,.,CASSYIGATFF,TGTGCCAGCAGTTACATCGGGGCTACGTTCTTC
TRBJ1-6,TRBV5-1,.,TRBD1,CASSRLPGQELHF,TGCGCCAGCAGCCGATTACCAGGACAGGAGCTCCACTTT
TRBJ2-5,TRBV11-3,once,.,CASTNRAGETQYF,TGTGCCAGCACCAACAGGGCCGGGGAGACCCAGTACTTC
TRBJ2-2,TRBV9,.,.,CASSVTGYENTGELFF,TGTGCCAGCAGCGTAACTGGGTACGAGAACACCGGGGAGCTGTTTTTT
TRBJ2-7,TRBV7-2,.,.,CASTRDPGGYEQYF,TGTGCCAGCACTCGGGACCCCGGGGGCTACGAGCAGTACTTC
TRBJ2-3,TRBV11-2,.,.,CASSPGTGVDNTQYF,TGTGCCAGCAGCCCCGGGACGGGCGTCGATAATACGCAGTATTTT
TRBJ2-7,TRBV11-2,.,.,CASSLGRQLSSYEQYF,TGTGCCAGCAGCTTAGGCCGGCAGTTAAGCTCCTACGAGCAGTACTTC
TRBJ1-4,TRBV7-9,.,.,CASSPGGEDEKLFF,TGTGCCAGCAGCCCGGGAGGGGAAGACGAAAAACTGTTTTTT
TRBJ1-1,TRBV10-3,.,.,CAISGPGHPEAFF,TGTGCCATCAGTGGACCCGGCCACCCTGAAGCTTTCTTT
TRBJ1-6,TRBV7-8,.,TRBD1,CASSRDSNSPLHF,TGTGCCAGCAGCCGGGACAGTAATTCACCCCTCCACTTT
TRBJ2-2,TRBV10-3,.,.,CAISQARWQSNTGELFF,TGTGCCATCAGTCAGGCCCGTTGGCAGTCTAACACCGGGGAGCTGTTTTTT
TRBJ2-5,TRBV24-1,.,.,CATSDTRVGETQYF,TGTGCCACCAGTGATACAAGGGTGGGAGAGACCCAGTACTTC
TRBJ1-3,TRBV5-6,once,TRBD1,CASSYWTGGASGNTIYF,TGTGCCAGCAGCTATTGGACAGGGGGCGCCTCTGGAAACACCATATATTTT
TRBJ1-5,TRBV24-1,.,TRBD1,CATSDGTGKNQPQHF,TGTGCCACCAGTGATGGGACAGGGAAAAATCAGCCCCAGCATTTT
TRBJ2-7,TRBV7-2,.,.,CASTHRGLTYEQYF,TGTGCCAGCACTCACAGAGGCCTTACCTACGAGCAGTACTTC
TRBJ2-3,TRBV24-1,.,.,CATSGEQKEDTQYF,TGTGCCACCAGTGGTGAGCAGAAAGAGGATACGCAGTATTTT
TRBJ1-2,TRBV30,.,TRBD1,CAWSRGDRSNYGYTF,TGTGCCTGGAGTCGGGGGGACAGGAGTAACTATGGCTACACCTTC
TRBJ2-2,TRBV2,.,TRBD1,CASSVSGTANTGELFF,TGTGCCAGCAGTGTGTCTGGGACAGCGAACACCGGGGAGCTGTTTTTT
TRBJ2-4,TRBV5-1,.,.,CASSLARDTIGDIQYF,TGCGCCAGCAGCTTGGCCCGTGACACCATAGGAGACATTCAGTACTTC
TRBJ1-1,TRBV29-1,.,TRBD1,CSVWGQGNTEAFF,TGCAGCGTTTGGGGACAGGGAAACACTGAAGCTTTCTTT
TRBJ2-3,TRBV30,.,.,CAWSVGRNTDTQYF,TGTGCCTGGAGTGTAGGGAGGAACACAGATACGCAGTATTTT
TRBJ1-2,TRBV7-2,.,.,CASSSSRAGNGYTF,TGTGCCAGCAGCTCCTCACGGGCCGGGAACGGCTACACCTTC
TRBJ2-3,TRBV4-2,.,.,CASSQQPGLDTDTQYF,TGTGCCAGCAGCCAACAACCGGGACTCGACACAGATACGCAGTATTTT
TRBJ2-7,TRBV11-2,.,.,CASSLDRAEQYF,TGTGCCAGCAGCTTAGATCGGGCCGAGCAGTACTTC
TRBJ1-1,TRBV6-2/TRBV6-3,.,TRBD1,CASSYSPFYSGGTGNTEAFF,TGTGCCAGCAGTTACTCTCCTTTTTATTCAGGGGGCACCGGGAACACTGAAGCTTTCTTT
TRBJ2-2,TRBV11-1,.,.,CASSRRGNTGELFF,TGTGCCAGCAGCCGGCGGGGGAACACCGGGGAGCTGTTTTTT
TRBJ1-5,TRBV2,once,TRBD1,CASSNQGALGQPQHF,TGTGCCAGCAGTAACCAGGGGGCGCTGGGTCAGCCCCAGCATTTT
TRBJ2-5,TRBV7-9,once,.,CASSLQEGAQYF,TGTGCCAGCAGCTTACAGGAAGGGGCCCAGTACTTC